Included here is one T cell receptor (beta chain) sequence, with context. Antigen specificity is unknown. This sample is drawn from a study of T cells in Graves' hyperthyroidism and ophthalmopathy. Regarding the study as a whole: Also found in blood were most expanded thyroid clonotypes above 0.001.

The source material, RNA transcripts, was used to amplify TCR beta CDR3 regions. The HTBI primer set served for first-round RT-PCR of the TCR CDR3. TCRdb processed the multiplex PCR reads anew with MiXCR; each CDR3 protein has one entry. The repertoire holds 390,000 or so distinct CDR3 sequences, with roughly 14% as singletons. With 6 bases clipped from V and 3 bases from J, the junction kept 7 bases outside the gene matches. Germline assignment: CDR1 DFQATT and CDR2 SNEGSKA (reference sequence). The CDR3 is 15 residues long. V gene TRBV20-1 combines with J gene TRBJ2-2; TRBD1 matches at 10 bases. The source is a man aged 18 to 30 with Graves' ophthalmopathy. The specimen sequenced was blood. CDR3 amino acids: CSAKTGGVYTGELFF. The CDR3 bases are TGCAGTGCCAAGACAGGGGGCGTTTACACCGGGGAGCTGTTTTTT.